This T cell receptor beta chain was found in a study of shared clonotypes between healthy human individuals. About the research overall: Those who served as donors were a couple of women and a few men between the ages of 18 and 49. Whole-study findings and limits: Several donors held 5% to 5.5% of naive CD4 clonotypes in common. Sampling included only blood; tissue repertoires likely differ.

CD45RO-negative, CCR7-positively selected cells formed the naive CD8 fraction, excluding terminally differentiated effector memory CD45RA+ cells. Study donors comprised healthy, HIV-negative adults devoid of recent acute infection or vaccination. The data were produced by immunoSEQ multiplex PCR, yet TCRdb's version contains in-frame clones alone and is incomplete. The profile covers approximately 2,000,000 clones, with 90% to 95% appearing a single time and approximately 1.6% taken by the ten largest. On this clone: Its antigen is as yet unknown.

What was sequenced was naive CD8+ T cells from PBMCs. The sequence was obtained from a man aged 18-30 years in good health. Some clones in this sample may be carry-over from other donors' samples.

The CDR3 coding sequence is TGTGCCAGCTCACCCCCGAAGGCTCTTGGACAGCTAGACTACGAGCAGTACTTC. This gives the protein CASSPPKALGQLDYEQYF. The chain couples TRBV18 to TRBJ2-7, with TRBD1 as a possible D gene (6 bases). The CDR3 extends over 18 amino acids. V lost 3 bases and J lost 3, with 24 bases in between. Germline V gene data show CDR1 as KGHSH and CDR2 as LQKENI.